The 2 T cell receptor beta chains below all came from one sample that was sequenced in a study of cytomegalovirus exposure and HLA in healthy donors (dated 2017 in TCRdb). Library generation was performed with the immunoSEQ multiplex PCR assay. In TCRdb, the immuneACCESS table is reduced to in-frame sequences with V and J assigned. These tables do not hold every clone; where another copy was compared, an unresolved V gene accounts for under half, and the others remain unexplained. In all, the sample holds 70,000 to 80,000 clones, and approximately 95% of those were seen once. The ten largest account for less than 2.5% of the sample. Sample: PBMCs. These receptors all stem from a woman aged 18-29 years in good health and CMV-seronegative.

The chain has TRBV19 and TRBJ2-5; D is perhaps TRBD1 (6 bases). The V gene lost 4 bases and the J gene lost 4 bases, with 10 bases spanning the gap. Germline V lookup: CDR1 LNHDA, CDR2 SQIVND (reference sequence). The CDR3 consists of 13 residues. CDR3 loop: CASSTNRAETQYF. CDR3 nucleotides: TGTGCCAGTAGTACTAACAGGGCAGAGACCCAGTACTTC. Full variable domain (remainder filled in from reference TRBV19 and TRBJ2-5): DGGITQSPKYLFRKEGQNVTLSCEQNLNHDAMYWYRQDPGQGLRLIYYSQIVNDFQKGDIAEGYSVSREKKESFPLTVTSAQKNPTAFYLCASSTNRAETQYFGPGTRLLVL.

The CDR3 sequence is CASALEVPYEQYF. The CDR3 coding sequence is TGTGCCAGCGCCTTGGAGGTGCCCTACGAGCAGTACTTC. The genes are TRBV6-1 and TRBJ2-7; a possible D gene is TRBD2 (5 bases). Trimming took 8 bases from V and 2 from J, leaving 13 bases between them. The CDR3 spans 13 residues. CDR1 is MNHNS and CDR2 is SASEGT in the germline V gene.